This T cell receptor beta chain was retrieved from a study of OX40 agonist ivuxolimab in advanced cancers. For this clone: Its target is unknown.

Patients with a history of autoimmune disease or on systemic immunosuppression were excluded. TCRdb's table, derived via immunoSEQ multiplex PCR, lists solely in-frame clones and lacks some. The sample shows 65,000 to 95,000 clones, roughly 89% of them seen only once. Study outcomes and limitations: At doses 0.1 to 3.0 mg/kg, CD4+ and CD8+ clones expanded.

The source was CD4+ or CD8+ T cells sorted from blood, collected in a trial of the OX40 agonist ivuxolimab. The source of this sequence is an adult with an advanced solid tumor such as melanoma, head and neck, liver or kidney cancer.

CDR3 DNA sequence: TGTGCCAGCAGCTTAGTTGCTGAAGCTTTCTTT. Amino acid sequence: CASSLVAEAFF. The V gene is TRBV6-6, the J gene TRBJ1-1; unclear D gene. Germline V gene lookup returns CDR1 MNHNY and CDR2 SVGAGI (reference sequence). This CDR3 is 11 amino acids long. Trimming removed 6 bases from V and 6 bases from J, with 8 bases in between.